A single sample gave rise to the 13 T cell receptor beta chains below, sequenced in a study of molecular identifiers for immune sequencing clone quantification. TCRdb re-called the PCR reads through MiXCR, storing one row per CDR3 protein. The sample holds just under 650,000 distinct CDR3 sequences, around 20% seen once. Sequenced: naive CD8+ T cells from blood, with Jurkat cell RNA spiked in. Subset given: FACS-sorted CD8+CD4-CCR7+CD45RA+ naive T cells. All receptors come from a human donor in good health. Some libraries in this study had Jurkat cell RNA spiked in.

The table lists this clonotype with many counts. The rearrangement uses TRBV6-5 and TRBJ2-7, with 11 positions matching TRBD2. The CDR3 has 15 residues. CDR1 and CDR2 (germline): MNHEY, SVGAGI. The junction had 5 bases not matched to a gene; V was cut back by 5 bases and J by 2 bases. The DNA for the CDR3 is TGTGCCAGCAGTAAAGGGACTAGCGGAACCTACGAGCAGTACTTC. Amino acids: CASSKGTSGTYEQYF.

As concerns this clonotype: A much larger clone differs from this one at a single base, so this may be a read error. The J gene is TRBJ1-1, the V gene TRBV15; tentatively, D is TRBD1 (6 bases). The CDR3 loop spans 14 amino acids. V lost 3 bases and J 6 bases, leaving 14 bases between the germline ends. Germline CDR1 is LNHNV and CDR2 is YYDKDF (reference sequence). CDR3 in DNA: TGTGCCACCAGCAGGGATACAGGGTACGCTGAAGCTTTCTTT. This encodes CATSRDTGYAEAFF.

The chain links TRBV5-6 to TRBJ2-5; the match to TRBD2 covers 10 bases. This CDR3 has 16 amino acids. Germline CDR1 and CDR2: SGHDT and YYEEEE. V dropped 4 bases and J dropped 5; count of bases not matched to a gene: 11. The DNA for the CDR3 is TGTGCCAGCAGCCTCGGCCTAGCGGGAGAGGGGGAGACCCAGTACTTC. Translating it yields CASSLGLAGEGETQYF.

The chain is built from TRBV4-1 and TRBJ2-2, with D perhaps matching TRBD1 (5 bases). CDR3 length equals 17 residues. Germline V gene sequence: CDR1 MGHRA, CDR2 YSYEKL. Trimming pared 2 bases from V and 6 bases from J, leaving 19 bases between. CDR3 DNA sequence: TGCGCCAGCAGCCAAAATTTCCCCCCTCAGGGTTCCGGGGAGCTGTTTTTT. Protein product: CASSQNFPPQGSGELFF.

This clonotype was observed at least ten times. One junction end does not reproduce the germline sequence, and a read error may be involved. The V gene is TRBV5-1, the J gene TRBJ1-1, with D possibly TRBD1 on 5 matching bases. The CDR3 contains 14 residues. Germline V lookup: CDR1 SGHRS, CDR2 YFSETQ. In DNA, the CDR3 is TGTGCCAGCAGCCTGACAGTAACGAACACTGAAGCTTTCTTT. This codes for CASSLTVTNTEAFF.

This clonotype was counted a few times. V usage is TRBV10-3 and J usage is TRBJ2-2, with D unresolved. This CDR3 has 14 residues. CDR1 and CDR2 from the germline V gene are ENHRY and SYGVKD. V shed 3 bases and J shed 4 bases, with 9 bases lying between them. The CDR3 loop is CAISDPTGTGELFF. The DNA of the CDR3 is TGTGCCATCAGTGACCCTACGGGCACCGGGGAGCTGTTTTTT.

The chain has TRBV9 and TRBJ2-7, with unresolved D. Germline loops: CDR1 SGDLS, CDR2 YYNGEE. V was cut by 0 bases and J by 6 bases, with 10 bases left in between. The CDR3 is 13 amino acids. The CDR3 reads CASSVDGIPEQYF. The CDR3 bases are TGTGCCAGCAGCGTAGATGGAATTCCCGAGCAGTACTTC. Full variable domain (missing parts from reference TRBV9 and TRBJ2-7): DSGVTQTPKHLITATGQRVTLRCSPRSGDLSVYWYQQSLDQGLQFLIQYYNGEERAKGNILERFSAQQFPDLHSELNLSSLELGDSALYFCASSVDGIPEQYFGPGTRLTVT.

The table lists this clonotype with many counts. This chain connects TRBV4-1 to TRBJ1-6; D call uncertain. V was clipped by 0 bases and J by 13 bases, with 10 bases between them. Germline CDR1 MGHRA, CDR2 YSYEKL. The CDR3 sequence is 13 residues long. The CDR3 bases are TGCGCCAGCAGCCAAGATAGAGGTGATCCCCTCCACTTT. The encoded protein is CASSQDRGDPLHF.

Points on this clonotype: A single base separates this from a much larger clone, so it may be a read error. J is TRBJ2-3 and V is TRBV4-1, with a tentative D call TRBD1 (7 bases). The germline V gene encodes CDR1 MGHRA and CDR2 YSYEKL. There are 15 residues in the CDR3. Trimming removed 4 bases at V and 5 bases at J, with 16 bases between. The chain's CDR3 is CASSRLIQGGDTQYF. Written as DNA, the CDR3 is TGCGCCAGCAGCCGGCTCATTCAGGGGGGAGATACGCAGTATTTT.

This clonotype came up a few times. The chain recombines TRBV5-3 with TRBJ2-7, with 9 bases that match TRBD1. TRBV5-3 is classed as an ORF, of uncertain function. The CDR3 has 15 residues. J lost 0 bases, V lost 9 bases, and 10 bases had no gene match. The CDR3 region is CATNTGGFPSYEQYF. CDR3 sequence (DNA): TGTGCCACCAATACAGGGGGCTTTCCCTCCTACGAGCAGTACTTC.

In its sample, this clonotype was seen a few times. V usage is TRBV19 and J usage is TRBJ1-1; weak D call: TRBD1 (5 bases). Germline V gene data show CDR1 as LNHDA and CDR2 as SQIVND (reference sequence). The CDR3 totals 13 residues. With 6 bases removed from V and 1 base from J, the gap between germline ends came to 9 bases. CDR3 sequence reads: CASRRDPNTEAFF. The CDR3 coding sequence is TGTGCCAGTAGAAGGGACCCGAACACTGAAGCTTTCTTT.

The chain uses TRBV19 and TRBJ2-7; D remains unclear. This CDR3 contains 14 residues. Germline loops: CDR1 LNHDA, CDR2 SQIVND (reference sequence). Trimming left V 5 bases short and J 6 bases short, with 17 bases between. This CDR3 is CASSPSTDWGEQYF. The CDR3 region has the DNA TGTGCCAGTAGTCCTTCGACGGATTGGGGCGAGCAGTACTTC.

This clonotype came up many times. This chain's CDR3 is CASSRQGSQPQHF. The CDR3, as DNA: TGTGCCAGCAGCCGGCAGGGCAGCCAGCCCCAGCATTTT. The rearrangement links TRBV5-6 to TRBJ1-5, with D possibly matching TRBD1 (5 bases). Trimming pared 4 bases from V and 7 bases from J, leaving 12 bases between. This CDR3 contains 13 residues. Germline V gives CDR1 SGHDT, CDR2 YYEEEE.